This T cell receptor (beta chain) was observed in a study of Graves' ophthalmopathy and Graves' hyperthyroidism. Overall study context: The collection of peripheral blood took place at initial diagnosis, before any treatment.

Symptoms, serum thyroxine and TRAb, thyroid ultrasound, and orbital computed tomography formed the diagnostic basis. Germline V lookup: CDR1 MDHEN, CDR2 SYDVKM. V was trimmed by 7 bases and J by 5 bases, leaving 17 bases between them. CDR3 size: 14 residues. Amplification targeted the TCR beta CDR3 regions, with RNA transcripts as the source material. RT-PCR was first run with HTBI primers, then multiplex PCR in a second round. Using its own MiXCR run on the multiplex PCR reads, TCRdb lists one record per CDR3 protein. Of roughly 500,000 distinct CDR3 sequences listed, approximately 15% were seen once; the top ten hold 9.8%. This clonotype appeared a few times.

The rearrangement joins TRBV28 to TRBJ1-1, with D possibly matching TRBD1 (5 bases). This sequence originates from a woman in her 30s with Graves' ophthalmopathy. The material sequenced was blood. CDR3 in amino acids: CASTTGQGYTEAFF. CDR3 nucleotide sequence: TGTGCCAGCACCACGGGGCAAGGTTATACTGAAGCTTTCTTT.